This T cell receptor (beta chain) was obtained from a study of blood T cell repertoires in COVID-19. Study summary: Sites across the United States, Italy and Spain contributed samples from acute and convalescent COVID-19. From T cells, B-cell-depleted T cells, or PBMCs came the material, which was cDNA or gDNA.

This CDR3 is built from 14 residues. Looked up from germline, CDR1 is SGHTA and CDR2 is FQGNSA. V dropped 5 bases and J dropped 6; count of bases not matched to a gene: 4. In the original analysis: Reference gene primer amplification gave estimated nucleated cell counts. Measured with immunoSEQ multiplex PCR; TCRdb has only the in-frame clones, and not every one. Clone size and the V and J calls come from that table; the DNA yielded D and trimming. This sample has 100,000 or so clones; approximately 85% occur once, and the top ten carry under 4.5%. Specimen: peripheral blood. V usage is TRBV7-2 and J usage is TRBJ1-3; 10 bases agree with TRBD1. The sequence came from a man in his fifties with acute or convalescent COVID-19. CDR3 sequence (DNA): TGTGCCAGCAGCCTGGGACAGGGGTTAAACACCATATATTTT. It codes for CASSLGQGLNTIYF. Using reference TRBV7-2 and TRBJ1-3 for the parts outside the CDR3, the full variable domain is GAGVSQSPSNKVTEKGKDVELRCDPISGHTALYWYRQSLGQGLEFLIYFQGNSAPDKSGLPSDRFSAERTGGSVSTLTIQRTQQEDSAVYLCASSLGQGLNTIYFGEGSWLTVV.